This T cell receptor beta chain was retrieved from a study of blood T cells in healthy people across ages (dated by TCRdb to between 2014 and 2017). With respect to the entire study: Template switching captured roughly one uniquely barcoded TCR beta cDNA molecule per two T cells in model experiments. To track age-related changes in TCR beta repertoire diversity, the study relied on deep sequencing normalized with unique cDNA molecular identifiers. The donors were split into four age groups: young (average 16 years), middle-aged (over 35), aged (over 55) and long-lived (about 74). To avoid experimental bias, donors of different ages were distributed randomly across sequencing lanes. The study analyzed two additional independent replicas of 1 million unique cDNA reads from the same blood draw for two donors, one aged 18 to 30 and one aged 80 or older. Study-level results and caveats: Because donor CMV infection status was unknown, age-related changes in expanded clonotypes were potentially confounded. Compared with the aged group, the long-lived group had more naive CD4+ T cells, fewer expanded clones and increased TCR diversity, a pattern suggesting age selection. Estimates of total diversity from one million sequenced T cells were regarded as lower bounds and underestimates. The percentage of naive T cells measured by flow cytometry correlated strongly with observed TCR beta diversity. Observed TCR beta diversity per million T cells fell roughly linearly with age, and a significant reduction was already apparent by age around 44. Conclusive comparison of naive and antigen-experienced compartments was prevented by the profiling of bulk unsorted PBMCs.

In regard to this clonotype: The specificity of this receptor is unknown. Base qualities are missing; no much larger clone stands one base away.

Library preparation was by 5' RACE. Sequencing used an Illumina HiSeq 2500. A second PCR of roughly 7 to 12 cycles was performed with a sample-barcoded 5' primer and a J-beta primer mix. Each TCR beta cDNA molecule received a unique molecular identifier from a template-switch 5' adaptor carrying 12 random nucleotides. Each sample yielded at least 2.5 million CDR3-containing paired-end reads. All of the RNA was converted into first-strand cDNA using the Mint cDNA synthesis kit, with a TRBC-specific oligonucleotide serving as the primer. After uracil-DNA glycosylase treatment, a first 18-cycle PCR used universal primers M1SS and BC2_uni_R on all cDNA. The original methods were these. For normalization, 1 million high-quality reads were randomly selected from each sample, with every read carrying a distinct molecular identifier. Reads with shared molecular identifiers were discarded instead of being binned into consensus sequences. MiTCR, run with a Q25 quality threshold and the strictest error-elimination algorithm, handled CDR3 identification, clonotype clustering and error correction. A nonparametric unseen species model with Euler transformation was used to estimate lower-bound total TCR beta diversity. The public reads were quality trimmed at Q25 with fastp and then assembled into clones with MiXCR by TCRdb, keeping productive beta chains. Identical CDR3 proteins give one entry, which carries the most common genes and DNA. The V and J calls were not made by the authors but by TCRdb's processing. This sample holds under 2,000,000 distinct CDR3 sequences; 49% were observed only once. The ten most abundant clones make up roughly 2.1% of the sample.

Including the terminal cysteine and phenylalanine, the CDR3 comprises 13 residues. Here the CDR3 DNA is all that survives: 39 bases in frame from base 1. V loses 4 bases, J loses 10 bases, and the germline ends lie 14 bases apart. The germline V gene (reference sequence) gives CDR1 as LNHNV and CDR2 as YYDKDF. Donors were 39 systemically healthy Caucasian individuals from Russia aged roughly 6 to 95 years. Each donor gave 8 to 10 milliliters of peripheral blood, drawn into EDTA-treated Vacutainer tubes. Ficoll-Paque density-gradient centrifugation was used to isolate PBMCs, with at least 7 million obtained per sample. Total RNA was extracted from PBMCs with Trizol reagent, with at least 5.5 micrograms obtained per sample. For every donor, an aliquot of PBMCs went through flow cytometry to measure the percentages of naive CD45RAhigh/CD27high T cells.

This TCR came from a middle-aged woman in good health. Rearrangement joined TRBV15 to TRBJ2-1; the D segment may tentatively be TRBD1 or TRBD2, each giving 6 matched bases. Sequenced: blood. Here the CDR3 is given as CATSTKGGREQFF. The nucleotide sequence is given as TGTGCCACCAGCACGAAGGGGGGTCGGGAGCAGTTCTTC.